These 28 T cell receptor beta chains share one sample of origin, sequenced in a study of CD8 T cells in ankylosing spondylitis. Study-wide results and limits: Ankylosing spondylitis blood seemed to carry a telltale TCR beta motif made of under 10 highly homologous variants.

TCRdb re-called the 5' RACE reads with MiXCR, one entry per CDR3 protein. The data contain approximately 540,000 distinct CDR3 sequences, roughly an eighth of them seen just once; the ten biggest clones take up under 7.5%. No antigen has been identified for these receptors. Sample: blood, either unsorted or a sorted T cell fraction (not recorded which). All receptors come from a male donor with ankylosing spondylitis.

The table lists this clonotype with a few counts. The V and J genes are TRBV5-1 and TRBJ2-1; 11 bases map to TRBD2. The germline V gene has CDR1 SGHRS and CDR2 YFSETQ. The CDR3 has 15 residues. V gave up 4 bases and J gave up 9 bases; unmatched junction bases: 9. CDR3 in DNA: TGCGCCAGCAGCGTCACTAGCGGGAGAGCGAGTGAGCAGTTCTTC. Protein product: CASSVTSGRASEQFF.

V and J are TRBV4-1 and TRBJ2-1; maybe TRBD1 (6 bases). CDR3 length: 19 residues. V was clipped by 0 bases and J by 6 bases, with 24 bases between them. From germline, CDR1 is MGHRA and CDR2 YSYEKL. CDR3 sequence (DNA): TGCGCCAGCAGCCAAGATCCGTCAGGGGTCTTAGGTTTTATCAATGAGCAGTTCTTC. Protein: CASSQDPSGVLGFINEQFF.

The chain carries TRBV2 and TRBJ2-1; 14 nucleotides agree with TRBD2. V shed 8 bases and J 12 bases; nucleotides not matched to a gene: 6. Per the germline V gene, CDR1 is SNHLY and CDR2 is FYNNEI. The CDR3 loop spans 13 amino acids. For the CDR3, the DNA is TGTGCCAGCCCTGGACTAGCGGGAGGTTCGCAGTTCTTC. Protein sequence: CASPGLAGGSQFF.

The V gene is TRBV11-2, the J gene TRBJ1-1; D possibly corresponds to TRBD1 (6 bases). V lost 5 bases and J 5 bases, leaving 12 bases between the germline ends. Germline CDR1 and CDR2: SGHAT and FQNNGV. This CDR3 comprises 13 residues. CDR3 amino acids: CASSTDSITEAFF. CDR3 DNA: TGTGCCAGCAGCACGGACAGTATTACTGAAGCTTTCTTT.

This clonotype was seen only a few times. The chain links TRBV9 to TRBJ2-7; D remains unclear. V dropped 0 bases and J dropped 3 bases, with 7 bases sitting between them. From germline, CDR1 is SGDLS and CDR2 YYNGEE. The CDR3 length is 13 residues. In DNA, the CDR3 is TGTGCCAGCAGCGTAGCCCCCGTCTACGAGCAGTACTTC. Its protein product is CASSVAPVYEQYF.

This clonotype occurred many times. The gene calls are TRBV4-2 and TRBJ2-7; D unresolved. The CDR3 is made up of 13 amino acids. Trimming cost V 4 bases and J 3 bases, with 10 bases left between them. Germline-derived CDR1 and CDR2 are LGHNA and YNFKEQ. CDR3 residues: CASSPRTHYEQYF. In DNA, the CDR3 is TGTGCCAGCAGCCCGAGGACGCACTACGAGCAGTACTTC.

The J gene is TRBJ2-3, the V gene TRBV6-4; 9 nucleotides line up with TRBD2. Trimming at V came to 10 bases and at J to 1 base, leaving 3 bases not matched to a gene. Germline CDR1 reads MRHNA; CDR2 reads SNTAGT. The CDR3 runs 13 residues. Here the CDR3 DNA reads TGTGCCACTCGACTAGCGGGCACAGATACGCAGTATTTT. It codes for CATRLAGTDTQYF.

V and J are TRBV20-1 and TRBJ1-5; no firm D call. The CDR3 has 14 residues. Deletions cut 2 bases from V and 0 bases from J, with 8 bases between. CDR1 and CDR2 (germline): DFQATT, SNEGSKA (reference sequence). CDR3 loop: CSARSGYSNQPQHF. CDR3 nucleotides: TGCAGTGCTAGATCTGGTTATAGCAATCAGCCCCAGCATTTT.

This clonotype occurred a few times. This chain connects TRBV15 to TRBJ2-2; weak D call: TRBD2 (7 bases). This CDR3 is 16 amino acids long. V was shortened by 5 bases and J by 2 bases, with 15 bases between the two germline ends. Germline V CDR1 and CDR2: LNHNV, YYDKDF (reference sequence). For the CDR3, the DNA is TGTGCCACCAGCGGGAGGGGCAGGGGAAACACCGGGGAGCTGTTTTTT. This encodes CATSGRGRGNTGELFF.

This clonotype occurred many times. The J gene is TRBJ2-1, the V gene TRBV5-1; 9 bases match TRBD2. V shed 0 bases and J 8 bases; nucleotides not matched to a gene: 6. Germline V gene lookup returns CDR1 SGHRS and CDR2 YFSETQ. The CDR3 length is 15 residues. The chain's CDR3 is CASSLGSGSGHEQFF. For the CDR3, the DNA is TGCGCCAGCAGCTTGGGTAGCGGGAGTGGTCATGAGCAGTTCTTC.

This clonotype was counted only a few times. J is TRBJ1-6 and V is TRBV28; possibly TRBD1 for D (5 bases). V lost 5 bases to trimming and J lost 3 bases, with 14 bases between them. CDR1 and CDR2 from the germline V gene are MDHEN and SYDVKM. There are 16 residues in the CDR3. The CDR3 nucleotides read TGTGCCAGCAGTGACCCCGGGGCCTACTATAATTCACCCCTCCACTTT. Translated, it gives CASSDPGAYYNSPLHF. Full variable domain (outside the CDR3, taken from reference TRBV28 and TRBJ1-6): DVKVTQSSRYLVKRTGEKVFLECVQDMDHENMFWYRQDPGLGLRLIYFSYDVKMKEKGDIPEGYSVSREKKERFSLILESASTNQTSMYLCASSDPGAYYNSPLHFGNGTRLTVT.

The rearrangement joins TRBV29-1 to TRBJ2-1, with D possibly TRBD2 on 6 matching bases. Germline values: CDR1 SQVTM, CDR2 ANQGSEA. CDR3 length equals 16 residues. With 4 bases removed from V and 3 bases from J, the gap between germline ends came to 19 bases. The CDR3 protein is CSVANLYSGNYNEQFF. The CDR3 nucleotides are TGCAGCGTTGCGAATTTATATAGCGGAAACTACAATGAGCAGTTCTTC.

This clonotype was picked up a small number of times. The chain recombines TRBV7-2 with TRBJ2-3; D is ambiguous. CDR1 is SGHTA and CDR2 is FQGNSA in the germline V gene. Trimming pared 0 bases from V and 3 bases from J, leaving 7 bases between. The CDR3 consists of 14 residues. CDR3 in DNA: TGTGCCAGCAGCTTAGCGCTCCCTACAGATACGCAGTATTTT. Translated: CASSLALPTDTQYF.

The sample holds many counts of this clonotype. The chain couples TRBV5-1 to TRBJ1-2; the D is unclear. The CDR3 contains 13 residues. CDR1 is SGHRS and CDR2 is YFSETQ in the germline V gene. V gave up 2 bases and J gave up 2 bases, with 7 bases separating them. CDR3 in amino acids: CASSFAENYGYTF. CDR3 DNA: TGCGCCAGCAGCTTCGCGGAAAACTATGGCTACACCTTC.

A remark on this clonotype: The junction and the germline gene differ at one end; a read error may be behind it. The rearrangement uses TRBV7-9 and TRBJ2-2; weak D call: TRBD2 (5 bases). The germline V gene has CDR1 SEHNR and CDR2 FQNEAQ (reference sequence). The CDR3 runs 12 residues. This CDR3 reads CASSPHTGELSF. CDR3 sequence (DNA): TGTGCCAGCAGCCCCCACACCGGGGAGCTGTCTTTT.

The chain uses TRBV30 and TRBJ1-2; D remains ambiguous. CDR3 length equals 12 residues. Germline values: CDR1 GTSNPN, CDR2 SVGIG (reference sequence). V lost 2 bases and J lost 2, with 6 bases in between. The CDR3 DNA is TGTGCCTGGAGTACAGAGAACTATGGCTACACCTTC. Translating gives CAWSTENYGYTF.

In this sample, this clonotype turned up a few times. This chain links TRBV2 with TRBJ1-1; unclear D gene. The germline CDR1 and CDR2 sequences are SNHLY and FYNNEI. The V gene lost 6 bases and the J gene lost 1 base, with 15 bases spanning the gap. The CDR3 contains 15 residues. CDR3 DNA sequence: TGTGCCAGCAGCAATCGACGGGGATCGAACACTGAAGCTTTCTTT. It encodes CASSNRRGSNTEAFF.

This rearrangement joins TRBV7-9 to TRBJ2-1, with a possible D match to TRBD2 (6 bases). Trimming stripped 5 bases from V and 3 bases from J, with 14 bases between. Germline V CDR1 and CDR2: SEHNR, FQNEAQ (reference sequence). The CDR3 is made up of 15 amino acids. The CDR3 loop reads CASSPRRALYNEQFF. Written as DNA, the CDR3 is TGTGCCAGCAGCCCCCGGAGGGCCCTCTACAATGAGCAGTTCTTC.

The J gene is TRBJ2-1, the V gene TRBV2, with D unresolved. The ends were cut back, 4 bases at V and 3 bases at J, with 10 bases in the middle. CDR1 SNHLY and CDR2 FYNNEI come from the germline V gene. This CDR3 contains 14 residues. The CDR3 DNA follows: TGTGCCAGCAGTGGACTCTCTTTCTACAATGAGCAGTTCTTC. Translated, it gives CASSGLSFYNEQFF.

This clonotype was observed a few times. The V call is TRBV20-1, the J call TRBJ2-3; a possible D gene is TRBD1 (6 bases). CDR1 DFQATT and CDR2 SNEGSKA come from the germline V gene (reference sequence). With 5 bases removed from V and 5 bases from J, the gap between germline ends came to 11 bases. The CDR3 is 12 amino acids. CDR3 residues: CSAYQGGDTQYF. CDR3 DNA sequence: TGCAGTGCTTACCAAGGGGGAGATACGCAGTATTTT.

The genes are TRBV12-3 or TRBV12-4 and TRBJ2-3; TRBD2 aligns across 8 bases. J was trimmed by 5 bases and V by 2 bases; bases with no gene match: 0. The CDR3 loop spans 13 amino acids. CDR3 sequence reads: CASSLLAGDTQYF. Here the CDR3 DNA reads TGTGCCAGCAGTTTACTAGCGGGAGATACGCAGTATTTT.

This clonotype was recorded a few times. The CDR3 DNA sequence: TGTGCCAGCAGTCCCCGGGTGGTCAGGTACAATGAGCAGTTCTTC. Amino acids: CASSPRVVRYNEQFF. The chain couples TRBV5-4 to TRBJ2-1; D uncertain. Per germline, CDR1 SGHNT and CDR2 YYREEE (reference sequence). CDR3 length: 15 residues. The germline V and J ends were trimmed by 5 bases and 4 bases, with 16 bases remaining between them. Drawing the rest from reference TRBV5-4 and TRBJ2-1, the complete variable domain is ETGVTQSPTHLIKTRGQQVTLRCSSQSGHNTVSWYQQALGQGPQFIFQYYREEENGRGNFPPRFSGLQFPNYSSELNVNALELDDSALYLCASSPRVVRYNEQFFGPGTRLTVL.

The chain combines TRBV7-9 with TRBJ2-1; TRBD2 matches 11 bases. V gave up 1 base and J gave up 10 bases; unmatched junction bases: 0. The CDR3 covers 13 residues. Germline-derived CDR1 and CDR2 are SEHNR and FQNEAQ (reference sequence). In DNA, the CDR3 is TGTGCCAGCAGCTTAGGGACTAGCGGGGAGCAGTTCTTC. Its translation: CASSLGTSGEQFF.

The chain couples TRBV4-2 to TRBJ2-3; D is undetermined. The CDR3 spans 17 residues. Trimming pared 0 bases from V and 0 bases from J, leaving 13 bases between. CDR1 is LGHNA, CDR2 YNFKEQ, per germline. CDR3 sequence (DNA): TGTGCCAGCAGCCAAGAACCCGGCCAGAGGAGCACAGATACGCAGTATTTT. Translated: CASSQEPGQRSTDTQYF.

This clonotype was picked up a small number of times. This chain links TRBV21-1 with TRBJ2-3; the D call of TRBD1 is as the table states it, not checked on the DNA. TRBV21-1 is reported as a pseudogene. This CDR3 contains 19 residues. CDR3 DNA: TGTGCCGGCTTTACGTCCTCGGACAGGGACACACACACTGCGGATACGCAGTATTTT. Protein product: CAGFTSSDRDTHTADTQYF.

The gene calls are TRBV3-1 and TRBJ2-4, with a weak D call TRBD2 (6 bases). V lost 2 bases, J lost 0 bases, and 14 bases lay in between. Germline lookup yields CDR1 LGHDT and CDR2 YNNKEL (reference sequence). The CDR3 has 17 amino acids. CDR3 loop: CASSQRLGSGAKNIQYF. CDR3 DNA sequence: TGTGCCAGCAGCCAAAGGCTTGGTAGCGGAGCCAAAAACATTCAGTACTTC. Full variable domain (outside the CDR3, taken from reference TRBV3-1 and TRBJ2-4): DTAVSQTPKYLVTQMGNDKSIKCEQNLGHDTMYWYKQDSKKFLKIMFSYNNKELIINETVPNRFSPKSPDKAHLNLHINSLELGDSAVYFCASSQRLGSGAKNIQYFGAGTRLSVL.

This clonotype was recorded only once. The chain combines TRBV20-1 with TRBJ2-3; 12 bases are a match to TRBD2. Per the germline V gene, CDR1 is DFQATT and CDR2 is SNEGSKA (reference sequence). V was clipped by 6 bases and J by 0 bases; unmatched bases: 10. There are 17 residues in the CDR3. In DNA, the CDR3 is TGCAGTGCACCGACTAGCGGGAGACACAGTAGCACAGATACGCAGTATTTT. The encoded protein is CSAPTSGRHSSTDTQYF.

This clonotype was counted many times. V gene TRBV14 combines with J gene TRBJ1-4; D unclear. Germline loops: CDR1 SGHDN, CDR2 FVKESK. CDR3 length equals 15 residues. V was trimmed by 4 bases and J by 3 bases, leaving 12 bases between them. CDR3 nucleotides: TGTGCCAGCAGCCCGAGACGTGGGGCTAATGAAAAACTGTTTTTT. Residues: CASSPRRGANEKLFF.